This is a list of T cell receptor beta chains from one sample in a study of spatial heterogeneity in lung cancer. TCRdb reprocessed the 5' RACE reads via MiXCR and lists one record per CDR3 protein. Found here are about 100,000 distinct CDR3 sequences, 4% to 4.5% of them singletons; the top ten hold approximately 22%. The material sequenced was lung tumor tissue, taken at surgery. These TCRs come from a male donor with early-stage non-small cell lung cancer. Both conserved end residues are part of each CDR3. D genes are given only for firm matches. Some rows have no size entry. The others give once, few or many, or a class for an expanded clone.

abundance | j_gene | v_gene | d_gene | CDR3nt | CDR3aa
many | TRBJ1-2 | TRBV3-1 | . | TGTGCCAGCAGCCAAGACCGGGACCTGGGCGGCTACACCTTC | CASSQDRDLGGYTF
many | TRBJ2-1 | TRBV12-3/TRBV12-4 | TRBD2 | TGTGCCAGCAGTTCGTGGGCCGGGACTAGCTCATCCAATGAGCAGTTCTTC | CASSSWAGTSSSNEQFF
. | TRBJ2-1 | TRBV2 | . | TGTGCCAGCCACCAGGGACTTATCCACAATGAGCAGTTCTTC | CASHQGLIHNEQFF
many | TRBJ2-3 | TRBV11-3 | . | TGTGCCAGCAGCTTAGGATACAGCACAGATACGCAGTATTTT | CASSLGYSTDTQYF
few | TRBJ2-7 | TRBV6-5 | . | TGTGCCAGCGGGCAGGACTGCTACGAGCAGTACTTC | CASGQDCYEQYF
few | TRBJ2-7 | TRBV4-2 | TRBD1 | TGTGCCAGCAGCCGGGACAGTGACTACGAGCAGTACTTC | CASSRDSDYEQYF
. | TRBJ2-1 | TRBV9 | TRBD2 | TGTGCCAGCAGCGTAGACCCCACCCGGGAGGGGGACTATGAGCAGTTCTTC | CASSVDPTREGDYEQFF
many | TRBJ2-3 | TRBV29-1 | . | TGCAGCGTTGCGATGGCAGGGGCGAACACAGATACGCAGTATTTT | CSVAMAGANTDTQYF
few | TRBJ2-3 | TRBV4-2 | TRBD1 | TGTGCCAGCAGCCAAGGGACAGGGGCAGATACGCAGTATTTT | CASSQGTGADTQYF
many | TRBJ1-1 | TRBV28 | . | TGTGCCAGCAGTTCCCACGGGAGGGCGAACACTGAAGCTTTCTTT | CASSSHGRANTEAFF
many | TRBJ2-3 | TRBV3-1 | . | TGTGCCAGCAGCCAACTCCAGCCAGGCGGGCAGAGCACAGATACGCAGTATTTT | CASSQLQPGGQSTDTQYF
many | TRBJ2-2 | TRBV28 | . | TGTGCCAGCAGGAGGGGAGCCTCGAACACCGGGGAGCTGTTTTTT | CASRRGASNTGELFF
many | TRBJ2-1 | TRBV5-1 | . | TGCGCCAGCAGCTTTCAGGACTACAATGAGCAGTTCTTC | CASSFQDYNEQFF
. | TRBJ1-4 | TRBV7-9 | . | TGTGCCAGCAGCTTTGGGGGACTTACTAATGAAAAACTGTTTTTT | CASSFGGLTNEKLFF
many | TRBJ2-7 | TRBV11-2 | . | TGTGCCAGCAGCCCCCCAGGAAGCTCCTACGAGCAGTACTTC | CASSPPGSSYEQYF
many | TRBJ1-1 | TRBV3-1 | . | TGTGCCAGCAGCCAACGGTTCTCGGCCGCTTTCTTT | CASSQRFSAAFF
. | TRBJ2-3 | TRBV6-2/TRBV6-3 | . | TGTGCCAGCAGCCACCGGGCAGGTGTTCGGGATACGCAGTATTTT | CASSHRAGVRDTQYF
many | TRBJ1-6 | TRBV4-1 | . | TGCGCCAGCAGCCAAGGAGAGGGGAATGACTCACCCCTCCACTTT | CASSQGEGNDSPLHF
many | TRBJ1-6 | TRBV4-1 | . | TGCGCCAGCAGCCAGTGGAGGTTAGCTTCACCCCTCCACTTT | CASSQWRLASPLHF
. | TRBJ2-3 | TRBV15 | TRBD2 | TGTGCCACCAGCAGAGATCTAGCGGGAGTAGGCACAGATACGCAGTATTTT | CATSRDLAGVGTDTQYF
. | TRBJ2-7 | TRBV4-2 | . | TGTGCCAGCAGCCAAGACCCTAGCCTCGAGCAGTACTTC | CASSQDPSLEQYF
many | TRBJ2-5 | TRBV5-1 | . | TGCGCCAGCAGCTTGTCGGAGACCCAGTACTTC | CASSLSETQYF
many | TRBJ2-7 | TRBV28 | TRBD2 | TGTGCCAGCAGTTTAGGGGGGGGTTTTTACGAGCAGTACTTC | CASSLGGGFYEQYF
many | TRBJ2-3 | TRBV20-1 | TRBD2 | TGCAGTGCTAGAGATACTAGCGGGAGTTTAGAAACGCAGTATTTT | CSARDTSGSLETQYF
few | TRBJ2-4 | TRBV3-1 | . | TGTGCCAGCAGCCAAGAATTCGTCAGGGGCCCCAAAAACATTCAGTACTTC | CASSQEFVRGPKNIQYF
many | TRBJ2-7 | TRBV20-1 | TRBD1 | TGCAGTGCTTATCGGACAGGGATGGAGAACGAGCAGTACTTC | CSAYRTGMENEQYF
many | TRBJ2-3 | TRBV29-1 | . | TGCAGCGCTACGACAGTGCGCACAGATACGCAGTATTTT | CSATTVRTDTQYF
many | TRBJ1-3 | TRBV5-6 | . | TGTGCCAGCAGACCAGGTCATAGCTCTGGAAACACCATATATTTT | CASRPGHSSGNTIYF
many | TRBJ2-6 | TRBV5-5 | . | TGTGCCAGCAGCCGTGGAGGCTCTGGGGCCAACGTCCTGACTTTC | CASSRGGSGANVLTF
many | TRBJ1-5 | TRBV2 | . | TGTGCCAGCAGTGTTCAGTTTAGCAATCAGCCCCAGCATTTT | CASSVQFSNQPQHF
. | TRBJ1-5 | TRBV2 | . | TGTGCCAGCAGCGCCGAGAATCAGCCCCAGCATTTT | CASSAENQPQHF
. | TRBJ1-4 | TRBV20-1 | . | TGCAGTGCTAACAACCCACAGGGTTCTAATGAAAAACTGTTTTTT | CSANNPQGSNEKLFF
many | TRBJ2-3 | TRBV18 | . | TGTGCCAGCTCAAGTTACGCAGATACGCAGTATTTT | CASSSYADTQYF
many | TRBJ2-3 | TRBV6-5 | . | TGTGCCAGCAGTTACTCGATAGGGGTAGATACGCAGTATTTT | CASSYSIGVDTQYF
many | TRBJ2-2 | TRBV12-3/TRBV12-4 | . | TGTGCCAGCAAGGGGTCCCCCACGAACACCGGGGAGCTGTTTTTT | CASKGSPTNTGELFF
many | TRBJ2-1 | TRBV12-3/TRBV12-4 | TRBD2 | TGTGCCAGCAGCGCCTGGGGGGGGAAAAACAATGAGCAGTTCTTC | CASSAWGGKNNEQFF
many | TRBJ2-2 | TRBV28 | TRBD2 | TGTGCCAGCAGAGGGACTAGCGGGACTTCCGGGGAGCTGTTTTTT | CASRGTSGTSGELFF
many | TRBJ2-5 | TRBV28 | TRBD1 | TGTGCCACCGACAGGGGTTCCAAAGAGACCCAGTACTTC | CATDRGSKETQYF
many | TRBJ2-3 | TRBV27 | TRBD1 | TGTGCCAGCAGTTTGGGGACAGGGCACACAGATACGCAGTATTTT | CASSLGTGHTDTQYF
. | TRBJ1-5 | TRBV6-6 | . | TGTGCCAGCGCACGGCCAAATCAGCCCCAGCATTTT | CASARPNQPQHF
many | TRBJ1-4 | TRBV28 | . | TGTGCCAGCAGTTGGACGGCGAATGAAAAACTGTTTTTT | CASSWTANEKLFF
many | TRBJ2-3 | TRBV12-3/TRBV12-4 | . | TGTGCCAGCAGTTTGGCCCCCGGGGCAGATACGCAGTATTTT | CASSLAPGADTQYF
many | TRBJ2-5 | TRBV6-5 | TRBD2 | TGTGCCAGCAGTTACTCGCCTAGCGGACAAGAGACCCAGTACTTC | CASSYSPSGQETQYF
many | TRBJ1-1 | TRBV29-1 | . | TGCAGCGCCCATCGAATGAACACTGAAGCTTTCTTT | CSAHRMNTEAFF
many | TRBJ2-1 | TRBV7-9 | . | TGTGCCAGCAGCTCCAGGGTGCACCCCGACAATGAGCAGTTCTTC | CASSSRVHPDNEQFF
many | TRBJ2-7 | TRBV6-1 | . | TGTGCCAGCACGGAGGTCCTCTCCTACGAGCAGTACTTC | CASTEVLSYEQYF
many | TRBJ1-1 | TRBV20-1 | TRBD1 | TGCAGTGCTAGTGGCCCCTCGACAGGGTTGGACACTGAAGCTTTCTTT | CSASGPSTGLDTEAFF
many | TRBJ1-5 | TRBV2 | TRBD1 | TGTGCCAGCAGCCGGGACAGGGATCAGCCCCAGCATTTT | CASSRDRDQPQHF
many | TRBJ2-1 | TRBV27 | . | TGTGCCAGCAGTTCGACTAGCTCCTACAATGAGCAGTTCTTC | CASSSTSSYNEQFF
. | TRBJ2-3 | TRBV28 | . | TGTGCCAGCAGTTTGCCACCAGGAGATACGCAGTATTTT | CASSLPPGDTQYF
many | TRBJ1-1 | TRBV24-1 | . | TGTGCCACCAGTGACCCTCTGGGACCGGACACTGAAGCTTTCTTT | CATSDPLGPDTEAFF
many | TRBJ2-3 | TRBV7-2 | TRBD2 | TGTGCCAGCAGCTTAGGGCGAGGACTAGCGGGAGATCGTGCAGATACGCAGTATTTT | CASSLGRGLAGDRADTQYF
many | TRBJ1-2 | TRBV3-1 | . | TGTGCCAGCAGCCAGGGGACTCTTGGCTACACCTTC | CASSQGTLGYTF
many | TRBJ2-3 | TRBV20-1 | . | TGCAGTGTCCCGGCAGGAGGGGCAGATACGCAGTATTTT | CSVPAGGADTQYF
many | TRBJ1-1 | TRBV20-1 | TRBD1 | TGCAGTGCCGTTGCGGACAGGGTGATAACTGAAGCTTTCTTT | CSAVADRVITEAFF
few | TRBJ2-1 | TRBV24-1 | . | TGTGCCACCGCACGGTACAATGAGCAGTTCTTC | CATARYNEQFF
many | TRBJ1-2 | TRBV7-9 | TRBD1 | TGTGCCAGCAGCCCAAACAGGGGGCTGTACTATGGCTACACCTTC | CASSPNRGLYYGYTF
many | TRBJ2-4 | TRBV7-9 | . | TGTGCCAGCAGCCCCCCCCAGGCGGGCATAGCCAAAAACATTCAGTACTTC | CASSPPQAGIAKNIQYF
. | TRBJ1-1 | TRBV5-5 | . | TGTGCCAGCAGCTTGATTCGTGACGCCGTGGAAGCTTTCTTT | CASSLIRDAVEAFF
many | TRBJ2-7 | TRBV5-1 | TRBD1 | TGCGCCAGCAGTCTCCAACCGGGACAGGAGACCTACGAGCAGTACTTC | CASSLQPGQETYEQYF